Listed below are T cell receptor beta chains from one sample, sequenced in a study of blood T cell repertoires in COVID-19. Assay: immunoSEQ multiplex PCR; the TCRdb copy retains only in-frame clones and omits some. The sample lists some 370,000 clones; nearly 90% were seen once. Source material: peripheral blood. These receptors were taken from a man between 18 and 35 years old with active or convalescent COVID-19. CDR3s include the opening cysteine and the closing phenylalanine or tryptophan. D genes are given only for firm matches. A clone size is listed for some rows: how often the clone was seen (once, few, many), or a class if it is expanded.

d_call clone_size j_call cdr3_length v_call cdr3_nt cdr3_aa
. . TRBJ1-2 13 TRBV19 TGTGCCAGTAGTAGTTCAGGTTCGTCGGGCTACACCTTC CASSSSGSSGYTF
. . TRBJ1-2 14 TRBV6-5 TGTGCCAGCAGACAAACAGGGACGGGCTATGGCTACACCTTC CASRQTGTGYGYTF
. . TRBJ1-5 17 TRBV19 TGTGCCAGTAGCTCCCCGAGGGGGGGCCCCAGCAATCAGCCCCAGCATTTT CASSSPRGGPSNQPQHF
TRBD2 . TRBJ2-7 16 TRBV9 TGTGCCAGCAGCGTAGATCCAGCGGGAGGCATCTGGGGGCAGTACTTC CASSVDPAGGIWGQYF
TRBD1 . TRBJ1-1 14 TRBV7-8 TGTGCCAGCAGCTCGGGACAGCTGAACACTGAAGCTTTCTTT CASSSGQLNTEAFF
TRBD1 . TRBJ1-2 13 TRBV27 TGTGCCAGCAGTTTTCAGGGGGCTGATGGCTACACCTTC CASSFQGADGYTF
. . TRBJ2-2 13 TRBV2 TGTGCCAGCAGTGTGGCGGGGACCGGGGAGCTGTTTTTT CASSVAGTGELFF
. . TRBJ2-1 14 TRBV18 TGTGCCAGCTCACCAAATGCGAGAGAGTCTGAGCAGTTCTTC CASSPNARESEQFF
TRBD2 . TRBJ2-5 14 TRBV25-1 TGTGCCCGTTGGACTAGCGTTTACCAAGAGACCCAGTACTTC CARWTSVYQETQYF
TRBD1 few TRBJ2-5 16 TRBV9 TGTGCCAGCAGCGCAGGACAGGGAACGGTAAGGGAGACCCAGTACTTC CASSAGQGTVRETQYF
. . TRBJ2-2 18 TRBV18 TGTGCCAGCTCACATCGACAGGAGATGGCGGTCCGCACCGGGGAGCTGTTTTTT CASSHRQEMAVRTGELFF
. . TRBJ1-6 15 TRBV7-2 TGTGCCAGCAGCTTAGGTTTCCCGGTTGATTCACCCCTCCACTTT CASSLGFPVDSPLHF
. once TRBJ1-2 14 TRBV6-5 TGTGCCAGCAGTTACTCGGCTGGGGCCTATGGCTACACCTTC CASSYSAGAYGYTF
. . TRBJ2-1 12 TRBV29-1 TGCAGCGTTGATACAGGTTACAATGAGCAGTTCTTC CSVDTGYNEQFF
. . TRBJ2-3 16 TRBV5-1 TGCGCCAGCAGCTTGGAGTTTGCGGGGCCCACAGATACGCAGTATTTT CASSLEFAGPTDTQYF
. . TRBJ2-3 15 TRBV7-2 TGTGCCAGCAGCTTAGTGGGCACCAGCACAGATACGCAGTATTTT CASSLVGTSTDTQYF
TRBD1 . TRBJ1-1 15 TRBV6-5 TGTGCCAGCAGACCTGAGACAGGGACGAACACTGAAGCTTTCTTT CASRPETGTNTEAFF
TRBD1 . TRBJ1-2 17 TRBV28 TGTGCCAGCAGCCCTAACCCGGGACAGATTTTCTCTTGGGGCTACACCTTC CASSPNPGQIFSWGYTF
. . TRBJ2-7 11 TRBV20-1 TGCAGTGCCGGGGGTGGGTACGAGCAGTACTTC CSAGGGYEQYF
TRBD1 . TRBJ2-7 15 TRBV2 TGTGCCACCGAGCAAGAGACAGGGGTCTCCTACGAGCAGTACTTC CATEQETGVSYEQYF
TRBD1 . TRBJ2-3 15 TRBV3-1/TRBV3-2 TGTGCCAGCAGCCAAACAGGGGCTCGCACAGATACGCAGTATTTT CASSQTGARTDTQYF
TRBD1 . TRBJ1-1 18 TRBV6-2/TRBV6-3 TGTGCCAGCAGCCCTATTCCGGGACAGACTAATCGGGGTACTGAAGCTTTCTTT CASSPIPGQTNRGTEAFF
TRBD1 . TRBJ2-3 15 TRBV5-1 TGCGCCAGCAGCACCGACAGGGTGGCCACAGATACGCAGTATTTT CASSTDRVATDTQYF
TRBD1 . TRBJ1-5 16 TRBV6-6 TGTGCCAGCAGTAAAAACCAGGGGGATAGCAATCAGCCCCAGCATTTT CASSKNQGDSNQPQHF
. . TRBJ1-2 16 TRBV6-1 TGTGCCAGCAGTGAACGTCAAGGAGGGGGGGGCTATGGCTACACCTTC CASSERQGGGGYGYTF
. . TRBJ2-1 13 TRBV4-1 TGCGCCAGCAGCCAAGACGGGTGGAATGAGCAGTTCTTC CASSQDGWNEQFF
. . TRBJ1-5 14 TRBV9 TGTGCCAGCAGCGCTTCAACAGACAATCAGCCCCAGCATTTT CASSASTDNQPQHF
TRBD2 . TRBJ2-3 18 TRBV28 TGTGCCAGCAGTTTCCATGGGCTGGCGGGGGGTAGCACAGATACGCAGTATTTT CASSFHGLAGGSTDTQYF
. . TRBJ2-1 16 TRBV7-3 TGTGCCAGCAGCCATTTGGCGGGACAGACCTACAATGAGCAGTTCTTC CASSHLAGQTYNEQFF
. . TRBJ2-7 14 TRBV7-2 TGTGCCAGCAGCTTAGGCCGGGGCTCCTACGAGCAGTACTTC CASSLGRGSYEQYF
. . TRBJ2-1 14 TRBV19 TGTGCCAGTAGACCGGGCAGGGGCAACAATGAGCAGTTCTTC CASRPGRGNNEQFF
. . TRBJ2-3 14 TRBV5-1 TGCGCCAGCAGCTTTGAGGAACCTGCAGATACGCAGTATTTT CASSFEEPADTQYF
TRBD1 few TRBJ1-5 15 TRBV6-5 TGTGCCAGCAGGTCCGGGACAGGGTACGGTCAGCCCCAGCATTTT CASRSGTGYGQPQHF
. . TRBJ1-6 16 TRBV7-9 TGTGCCAGCAGCTTAGGTTTGAGGGCCCAAGATTCACCCCTCCACTTT CASSLGLRAQDSPLHF
. . TRBJ1-4 16 TRBV4-3 TGCGCCAGCAGCCAAGAATACGGACAAATCAATGAAAAACTGTTTTTT CASSQEYGQINEKLFF
. once TRBJ2-2 17 TRBV14 TGTGCCAGCAGCTGGCGTCCGGGTGTATCGAACACCGGGGAGCTGTTTTTT CASSWRPGVSNTGELFF
. once TRBJ2-1 16 TRBV24-1 TGTGCCACCAGTGATTTGCAATCTAACAGTTACAATGAGCAGTTCTTC CATSDLQSNSYNEQFF
. . TRBJ1-6 14 TRBV6-2/TRBV6-3 TGTGCCAGCAGTATACAGGGTTATCATTCACCCCTCCACTTT CASSIQGYHSPLHF
TRBD1 . TRBJ1-1 14 TRBV7-6 TGTGCCAGCAGCACCCGCCAGGGGGTCACTGAAGCTTTCTTT CASSTRQGVTEAFF
. . TRBJ1-6 14 TRBV18 TGTGCCAGCTCACCACAATCAGTAAATTCACCCCTCCACTTT CASSPQSVNSPLHF
TRBD1 . TRBJ2-2 15 TRBV27 TGTGCCAGCAGTCCAGGGGACAGATACACCGGGGAGCTGTTTTTT CASSPGDRYTGELFF
. . TRBJ2-7 17 TRBV7-9 TGTGCCAGCAGCTTAGTTGTGGGGTCAGGGATCTCCTACGAGCAGTACTTC CASSLVVGSGISYEQYF
TRBD2 . TRBJ2-7 14 TRBV9 TGTGCCAGCAGCCCCCGGGGAGGGCTGAGTGAGCAGTACTTC CASSPRGGLSEQYF
. . TRBJ2-7 15 TRBV28 TGTGCCAGCAGTCCTGGCCTTTTAGACACACCGTCGCAGTACTTC CASSPGLLDTPSQYF
TRBD1 . TRBJ1-2 14 TRBV6-5 TGTGCCAGCAGACCGGACAGGTACCACTATGGCTACACCTTC CASRPDRYHYGYTF
TRBD1 . TRBJ1-1 13 TRBV5-1 TGCGCCAGCAGCAACGAGGACAGGGTTGAAGCTTTCTTT CASSNEDRVEAFF
. . TRBJ2-1 12 TRBV7-3 TGTGCCAGCAGCTTATTGGGGCATGAGCAGTTCTTC CASSLLGHEQFF
. . TRBJ2-7 15 TRBV21-1 TGTGCCAGCAGCGTGGAGCAGGGTGTTGAGGACGAGCAGTACTTC CASSVEQGVEDEQYF
TRBD1 once TRBJ1-6 17 TRBV2 TGTGCCAGCAGTACCTCCACAGGGGCCATCTATAATTCACCCCTCCACTTT CASSTSTGAIYNSPLHF
. . TRBJ1-3 14 TRBV7-3 TGTGCCAGCAGCTTCAGTGCGGGCGGAAACACCATATATTTT CASSFSAGGNTIYF
. . TRBJ1-4 15 TRBV6-5 TGTGCCAGCAGTTCTACCGCCGGGACACCTGAAAAACTGTTTTTT CASSSTAGTPEKLFF
TRBD2 . TRBJ2-5 17 TRBV9 TGTGCCAGCAGCGTAGGAGGACTAGCGGGAGTCCGAGAGACCCAGTACTTC CASSVGGLAGVRETQYF
. . TRBJ2-5 13 TRBV2 TGTGCCAGCAGTGGGACAGAGTACGAGACCCAGTACTTC CASSGTEYETQYF
TRBD1 . TRBJ2-7 15 TRBV27 TGTGCCAGCAGTTCAGACAGGGGAGGTCGGTACGAGCAGTACTTC CASSSDRGGRYEQYF
TRBD1 . TRBJ2-5 14 TRBV7-3 TGTGCCAGCAGCCTGACAGGGGGCCCCGAGACCCAGTACTTC CASSLTGGPETQYF
. . TRBJ2-7 13 TRBV19 TGTGCCAGTAGTCCCGACAGAAGCTACGAGCAGTACTTC CASSPDRSYEQYF
TRBD2 . TRBJ2-3 16 TRBV7-2 TGTGCCAGCAGCTTACTTCCGGGGGGGAGCACAGATACGCAGTATTTT CASSLLPGGSTDTQYF
. . TRBJ2-5 15 TRBV6-4 TGTGCCAGCAGTGGCACAGGGCTGATCATCCAGACCCAGTACTTC CASSGTGLIIQTQYF
. . TRBJ1-1 16 TRBV5-1 TGCGCCAGCAGCTTGGGCAGGGGTCTACTGAACACTGAAGCTTTCTTT CASSLGRGLLNTEAFF